What follows are 21 T cell receptor beta chains derived from one specimen sequenced in a study of beta chain features in type 1 diabetes. Expressed TCRB transcripts were sequenced because the entire RNA isolate underwent reverse transcription. The assay was immunoSEQ multiplex PCR, and TCRdb's table has in-frame clones only and misses some. The sample lists fewer than 400,000 clones, roughly 8% occurring once. Sequencing used central memory CD4+ T cells from blood. The receptors come from a woman younger than 35 in good health.

The gene calls are TRBV7-8 and TRBJ2-3; TRBD2 aligns across 11 bases. Germline V gene lookup returns CDR1 SGHVS and CDR2 FQNEAQ. The V and J ends lost 2 bases and 3 bases, in that order; junction bases with no gene match: 4. The CDR3 loop spans 16 amino acids. The CDR3 region has the DNA TGTGCCAGCAGCTTATTGACTAGCGGGACGACAGATACGCAGTATTTT. The encoded protein is CASSLLTSGTTDTQYF. The variable domain in full, with the rest retrieved from reference TRBV7-8 and TRBJ2-3, is GAGVSQSPRYKVAKRGQDVALRCDPISGHVSLFWYQQALGQGPEFLTYFQNEAQLDKSGLPSDRFFAERPEGSVSTLKIQRTQQEDSAVYLCASSLLTSGTTDTQYFGPGTRLTVL.

This chain links TRBV14 with TRBJ1-1; 9 bases agree with TRBD1. The CDR3 has 14 residues. Germline loops: CDR1 SGHDN, CDR2 FVKESK. V was pared by 1 base and J by 4 bases, with 1 base of the junction left unmatched. The CDR3 region has the DNA TGTGCCAGCAGCCAAGGGACAGGGGTCACTGAAGCTTTCTTT. Its protein product is CASSQGTGVTEAFF.

The table lists this clone with a few counts. The chain joins TRBV23-1 to TRBJ2-7, with 7 bases identical to TRBD2. TRBV23-1 is recorded as an ORF, its role being uncertain. The junction had 10 bases not matched to a gene; V was cut back by 4 bases and J by 7 bases. This CDR3 contains 14 residues. The CDR3 coding sequence is TGCGCCAGCAGTCGCACTAGCGCCAGCTGGGAGCAGTACTTC. Its protein is CASSRTSASWEQYF.

Concerning this clone: The same CDR3 is also encoded by other DNA sequences in this sample. The chain couples TRBV5-1 to TRBJ2-5; a weak D match, TRBD2 (5 bases). V lost 0 bases, J lost 0 bases, and 6 bases lay in between. The germline CDR1 and CDR2 sequences are SGHRS and YFSETQ. CDR3 length: 14 residues. CDR3 residues: CASSLGGNQETQYF. The CDR3 coding sequence is TGCGCCAGCAGCTTGGGAGGGAACCAAGAGACCCAGTACTTC.

The chain employs TRBV4-2 and TRBJ2-1; 14 nucleotides align to TRBD2. CDR3 length equals 15 residues. V was pared by 4 bases and J by 8 bases, with 4 bases of the junction left unmatched. Per the germline V gene, CDR1 is LGHNA and CDR2 is YNFKEQ. The CDR3 nucleotides read TGTGCCAGCAGCCCGGGACTAGCGGGAGTCGATGAGCAGTTCTTC. As protein: CASSPGLAGVDEQFF.

The chain combines TRBV19 with TRBJ1-5; TRBD1 might be the D (6 bases). The germline V and J ends were trimmed by 9 bases and 2 bases, with 14 bases remaining between them. The CDR3 spans 14 residues. Germline V CDR1 and CDR2: LNHDA, SQIVND (reference sequence). The CDR3 loop reads CASKNRVGNQPQHF. The CDR3 nucleotides are TGTGCCAGCAAAAACAGGGTGGGCAATCAGCCCCAGCATTTT. Full variable domain (outside the CDR3, taken from reference TRBV19 and TRBJ1-5): DGGITQSPKYLFRKEGQNVTLSCEQNLNHDAMYWYRQDPGQGLRLIYYSQIVNDFQKGDIAEGYSVSREKKESFPLTVTSAQKNPTAFYLCASKNRVGNQPQHFGDGTRLSIL.

The genes are TRBV7-2 and TRBJ2-7; no reliable D call. Trimming took 1 base from V and 4 from J, leaving 17 bases between them. The CDR3 covers 16 residues. Germline CDR1 is SGHTA and CDR2 is FQGNSA. The CDR3 bases are TGTGCCAGCAGCTTAGGTTTGCCAGCCCCGGCTTACGAGCAGTACTTC. Its translation: CASSLGLPAPAYEQYF.

This sequence joins TRBV7-9 and TRBJ2-3; TRBD1 might be the D (5 bases). V was trimmed by 8 bases and J by 0 bases, leaving 9 bases between them. The CDR3 is 13 amino acids. Germline V gene data show CDR1 as SEHNR and CDR2 as FQNEAQ (reference sequence). This CDR3 reads CASEGHSTDTQYF. For the CDR3, the DNA is TGTGCCAGCGAAGGACATAGCACAGATACGCAGTATTTT.

J is TRBJ2-3 and V is TRBV27; 8 nucleotides agree with TRBD2. Unmatched junction bases numbered 20, after V lost 5 bases and J lost 10 bases. In germline, CDR1 is MNHEY, CDR2 SMNVEV (reference sequence). The CDR3 covers 17 residues. DNA of the CDR3: TGTGCCAGCAGTGGCCGGATAGCGGGACGGACTCTAACGGCGCAGTATTTT. Translated: CASSGRIAGRTLTAQYF.

J is TRBJ1-1 and V is TRBV5-1, with D hard to call. Trimming pared 2 bases from V and 4 bases from J, leaving 21 bases between. The germline gives CDR1 SGHRS, CDR2 YFSETQ. This CDR3 is built from 17 residues. CDR3 coding DNA: TGCGCCAGCAGCTTAGTCCCACACCAGGTACGGAGCACTGAAGCTTTCTTT. This gives the protein CASSLVPHQVRSTEAFF.

The rearrangement uses TRBV5-4 and TRBJ2-1, with TRBD2 identical over 11 bases. The CDR3 contains 19 residues. The germline CDR1 and CDR2 sequences are SGHNT and YYREEE (reference sequence). V shed 4 bases and J 7 bases; nucleotides not matched to a gene: 19. The CDR3 loop is CASSPESLAGGQRRNEQFF. Written as DNA, the CDR3 is TGTGCCAGCAGCCCGGAGTCCCTAGCGGGAGGCCAAAGGAGAAATGAGCAGTTCTTC.

This chain connects TRBV28 to TRBJ2-7; 11 nucleotides match TRBD2. The J segment lost 3 bases and the V segment lost 4 bases, leaving 8 bases of the junction unmatched. CDR1 is MDHEN, CDR2 SYDVKM, per germline. The CDR3 runs 16 residues. The CDR3 sequence: CASSSMTSGIGYEQYF. DNA for the CDR3: TGTGCCAGCAGTTCTATGACTAGCGGGATAGGCTACGAGCAGTACTTC.

This clone was found a few times. The sample contains more than one DNA sequence encoding this CDR3. V is TRBV5-1 and J is TRBJ2-7, with D hard to call. Between the trimmed V and J ends, which lost 0 bases and 0 bases, there was a span of 10 bases. The CDR3 has 15 amino acids. CDR1 and CDR2 (germline): SGHRS, YFSETQ. The CDR3 is CASSLVAGSSYEQYF. The CDR3 DNA sequence: TGCGCCAGCAGCTTGGTCGCAGGTAGCTCCTACGAGCAGTACTTC. Looking up the rest from reference TRBV5-1 and TRBJ2-7 gives the full variable domain: KAGVTQTPRYLIKTRGQQVTLSCSPISGHRSVSWYQQTPGQGLQFLFEYFSETQRNKGNFPGRFSGRQFSNSRSEMNVSTLELGDSALYLCASSLVAGSSYEQYFGPGTRLTVT.

This clone was picked up a small number of times. CDR3 in DNA: TGTGCCAGCAGCTTAGTTGGGGCTACGCAGTATTTT. Translating it yields CASSLVGATQYF. The rearrangement links TRBV7-2 to TRBJ2-3, with D possibly being TRBD1 (5 bases). V was clipped by 1 base and J by 8 bases, with 7 bases between them. Germline V gives CDR1 SGHTA, CDR2 FQGNSA. The CDR3 has 12 amino acids.

This chain connects TRBV11-3 to TRBJ2-5, with D possibly being TRBD2 (6 bases). The V end lost 5 bases, the J end lost 9 bases, and 16 bases lay between the germline ends. This CDR3 region has 13 residues. The germline V gene encodes CDR1 SGHNT and CDR2 YENEEA. The CDR3 loop is CASSQGFGGAQYF. CDR3 DNA: TGTGCCAGCAGCCAGGGATTTGGCGGGGCCCAGTACTTC.

This clone was detected a few times. This chain links TRBV2 with TRBJ2-1, with D unclear. CDR1 is SNHLY and CDR2 is FYNNEI in the germline V gene. This CDR3 spans 15 amino acids. The germline V and J ends were trimmed by 4 bases and 7 bases, with 17 bases remaining between them. The CDR3 loop is CASSGLTNEYNEQFF. CDR3 in DNA: TGTGCCAGCAGTGGACTTACAAACGAATATAATGAGCAGTTCTTC.

The sample holds a few counts of this clone. V and J are TRBV29-1 and TRBJ2-1; 7 bases are a match to TRBD1. Unmatched junction bases numbered 8, after V lost 2 bases and J lost 4 bases. CDR1 is SQVTM and CDR2 is ANQGSEA in the germline V gene. This CDR3 is 15 amino acids long. The CDR3 loop reads CSVEMQGVPYNEQFF. In nucleotides, the CDR3 is TGCAGCGTTGAAATGCAGGGGGTCCCTTACAATGAGCAGTTCTTC.

The chain has TRBV5-1 and TRBJ1-4; weak D call: TRBD1 (5 bases). CDR3 length: 14 amino acids. Trimming took 1 base from V and 8 from J, leaving 12 bases between them. CDR1 and CDR2 (germline): SGHRS, YFSETQ. The CDR3 sequence: CASSLNRNGEKLFF. CDR3 in DNA: TGCGCCAGCAGCTTGAACAGGAATGGAGAAAAACTGTTTTTT.

This clone was seen a few times. This chain uses TRBV7-2 with TRBJ2-5; TRBD2 aligns across 10 bases. Matching the DNA end better, TRBJ2-7 makes the J call doubtful. Per the germline V gene, CDR1 is SGHTA and CDR2 is FQGNSA. CDR3 size: 14 residues. Here the CDR3 reads CASSFIAGGIEQYF. The CDR3 nucleotides are TGTGCCAGCAGCTTTATAGCGGGAGGTATCGAGCAGTACTTC.

Only one count was recorded for this clone. A read error is likely here: a far larger clone is one base away. Other nucleotide sequences from this sample produce the same CDR3. The chain employs TRBV13 and TRBJ1-1; D gene ambiguous. Germline values: CDR1 PRHDT, CDR2 FYEKMQ (reference sequence). The CDR3 is 14 residues long. CDR3 residues: CASSFTRRGTEAFF. CDR3 in DNA: TGTGCCAGCAGCTTCACTAGACGCGGCACTGAGGCTTTCTTT.

At least ten counts were recorded for this clone. At one boundary the junction diverges from the germline segment, which might be a read error. At the DNA level, this CDR3 is encoded by other sequences in the same sample as well. The chain uses TRBV18 and TRBJ2-1; weak D call: TRBD2 (5 bases). Germline values: CDR1 KGHSH, CDR2 LQKENI. This CDR3 contains 11 residues. The CDR3 DNA reads TGTGCCAGCTCTCCACTAGGCGAGCAGTTCTTC. The encoded protein is CASSPLGEQFF.